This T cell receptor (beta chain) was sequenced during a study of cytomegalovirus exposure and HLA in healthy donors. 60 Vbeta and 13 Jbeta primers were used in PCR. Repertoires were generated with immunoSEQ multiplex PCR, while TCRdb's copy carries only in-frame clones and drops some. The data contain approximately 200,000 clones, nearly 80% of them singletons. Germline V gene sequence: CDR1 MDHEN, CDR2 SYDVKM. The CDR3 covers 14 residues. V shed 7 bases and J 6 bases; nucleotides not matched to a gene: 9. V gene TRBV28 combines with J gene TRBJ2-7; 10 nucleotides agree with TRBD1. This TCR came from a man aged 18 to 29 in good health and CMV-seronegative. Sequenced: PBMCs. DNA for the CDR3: TGTGCCAGCATCGGGACAGGGGTAGCGGGCGAGCAGTACTTC. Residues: CASIGTGVAGEQYF. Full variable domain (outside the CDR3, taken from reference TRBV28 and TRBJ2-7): DVKVTQSSRYLVKRTGEKVFLECVQDMDHENMFWYRQDPGLGLRLIYFSYDVKMKEKGDIPEGYSVSREKKERFSLILESASTNQTSMYLCASIGTGVAGEQYFGPGTRLTVT.